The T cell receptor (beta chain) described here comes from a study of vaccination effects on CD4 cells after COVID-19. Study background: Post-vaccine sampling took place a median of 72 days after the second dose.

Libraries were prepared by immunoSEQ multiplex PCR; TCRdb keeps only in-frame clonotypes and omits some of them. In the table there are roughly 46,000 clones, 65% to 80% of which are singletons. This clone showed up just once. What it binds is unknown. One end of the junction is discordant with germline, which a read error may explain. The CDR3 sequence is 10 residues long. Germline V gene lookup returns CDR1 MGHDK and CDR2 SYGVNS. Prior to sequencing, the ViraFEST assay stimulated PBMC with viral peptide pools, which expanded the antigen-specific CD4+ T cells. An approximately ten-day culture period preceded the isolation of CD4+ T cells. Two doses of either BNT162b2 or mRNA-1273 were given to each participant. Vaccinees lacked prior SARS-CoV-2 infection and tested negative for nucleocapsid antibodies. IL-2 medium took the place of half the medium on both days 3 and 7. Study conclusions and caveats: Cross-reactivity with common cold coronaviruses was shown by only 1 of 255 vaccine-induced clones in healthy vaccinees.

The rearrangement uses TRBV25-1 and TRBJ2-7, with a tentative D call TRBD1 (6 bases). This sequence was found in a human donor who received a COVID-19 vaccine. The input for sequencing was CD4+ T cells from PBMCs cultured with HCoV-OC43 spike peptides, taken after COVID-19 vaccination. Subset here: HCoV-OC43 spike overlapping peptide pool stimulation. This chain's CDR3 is CASSVGGCGF. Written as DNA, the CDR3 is TGTGCCAGCAGTGTAGGGGGTTGTGGATTC.